This entry features one T cell receptor beta chain sequence. The antigen is undetermined. This sample stems from a study of post-analysis software for immune sequencing data. The wider study: Recorded subtypes: relapsing-remitting, secondary progressive, progressive-relapsing; some patients unannotated. Points from the study as a whole: People with multiple sclerosis had a significantly lower normalized Chao1 diversity than controls did. Relative to controls, patients had several TRBV segments at higher frequency, with TRBV5-6, TRBV5-1 and TRBV20-1 among these.

Every TCR beta cDNA library bore unique molecular identifiers. T cells numbering 1 to 10 million yielded cDNA molecules that totaled about 500,000. TCRdb ran MiXCR on the PCR reads and lists one entry per CDR3 protein. The sample has about 500,000 distinct CDR3 sequences, approximately 45% seen once. CDR1 is KGHDR, CDR2 SFDVKD, per germline. J lost 2 bases, V lost 3 bases, and 7 bases had no gene match. The CDR3 extends over 16 amino acids. This clonotype was sampled from a girl aged 10-17 years with multiple sclerosis. This chain connects TRBV24-1 to TRBJ2-3, with 7 positions matching TRBD1. Material: blood. The CDR3 bases are TGTGCCACCAGTGATGAACGGGACAGACCCACAGATACGCAGTATTTT. Residues: CATSDERDRPTDTQYF.